This TCR beta chain was observed in a study of shared clonotypes between healthy human individuals. Study results and limitations: A limitation of the genetic and exposure-history diversity represented arose from few donors. Naive subsets typically showed greater estimated richness than memory subsets.

Deep-level settings were used for running the assay. Authors' analysis steps: With immunoSEQ giving junction-only sequences and no quality scores, filtering differed. Repertoires were generated with immunoSEQ multiplex PCR, while TCRdb's copy carries only in-frame clones and drops some. V and J calls and clone size are given by that table; D and trimming were obtained from the DNA. This table has some 2,000,000 clones, approximately 94% appearing once. Worth noting for this clone: The antigen remains undetermined.

The CDR3 covers 12 residues. The germline CDR1 and CDR2 sequences are ENHRY and SYGVKD. The V segment lost 8 bases and the J segment 7 bases; nucleotides outside the gene matches: 6. The origin of this receptor is a man between 18 and 35 years old in good health. The sequenced sample consisted of naive CD4+ T cells sorted from blood. The subset is: CD45RA+ positively selected. This chain connects TRBV10-3 to TRBJ2-7, with 9 bases that match TRBD1. Here the CDR3 DNA reads TGTGCCATCCTGGACAGGGGTTCTGAGCAGTACTTC. Amino acids: CAILDRGSEQYF.